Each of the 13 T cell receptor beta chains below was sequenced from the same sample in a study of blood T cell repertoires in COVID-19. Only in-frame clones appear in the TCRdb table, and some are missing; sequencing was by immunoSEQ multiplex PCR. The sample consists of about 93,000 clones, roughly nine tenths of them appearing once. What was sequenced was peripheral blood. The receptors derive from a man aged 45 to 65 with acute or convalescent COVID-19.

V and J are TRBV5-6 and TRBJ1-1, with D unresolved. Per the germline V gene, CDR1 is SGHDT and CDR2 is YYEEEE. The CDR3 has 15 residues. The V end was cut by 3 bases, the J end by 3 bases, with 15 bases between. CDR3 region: CASSSPYERDTEAFF. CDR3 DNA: TGTGCCAGCAGCTCCCCTTACGAGCGGGACACTGAAGCTTTCTTT.

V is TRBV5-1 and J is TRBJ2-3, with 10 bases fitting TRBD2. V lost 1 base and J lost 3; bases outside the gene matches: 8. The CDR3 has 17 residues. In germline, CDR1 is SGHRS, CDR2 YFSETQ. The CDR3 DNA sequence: TGCGCCAGCAGCTTGTCGGTTAGCGGGGGGTCGACAGATACGCAGTATTTT. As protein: CASSLSVSGGSTDTQYF.

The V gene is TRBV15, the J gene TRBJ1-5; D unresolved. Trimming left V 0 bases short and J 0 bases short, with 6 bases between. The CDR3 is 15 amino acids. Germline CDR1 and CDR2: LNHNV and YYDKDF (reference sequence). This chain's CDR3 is CATSRERDSNQPQHF. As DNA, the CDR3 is TGTGCCACCAGCAGAGAAAGAGATAGCAATCAGCCCCAGCATTTT.

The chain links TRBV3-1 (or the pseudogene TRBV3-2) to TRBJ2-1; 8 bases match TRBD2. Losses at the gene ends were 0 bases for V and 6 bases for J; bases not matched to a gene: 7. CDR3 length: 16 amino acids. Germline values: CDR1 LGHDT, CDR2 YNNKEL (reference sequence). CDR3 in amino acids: CASSQDRLAWSNEQFF. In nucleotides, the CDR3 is TGTGCCAGCAGCCAAGATCGACTAGCGTGGAGCAATGAGCAGTTCTTC.

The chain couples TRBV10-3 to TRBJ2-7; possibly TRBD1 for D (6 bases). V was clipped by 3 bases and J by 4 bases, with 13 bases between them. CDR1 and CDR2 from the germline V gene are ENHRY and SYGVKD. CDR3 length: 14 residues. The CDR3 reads CAISEQGGGYEQYV. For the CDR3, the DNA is TGTGCCATCAGTGAACAGGGTGGCGGGTACGAGCAGTACGTC.

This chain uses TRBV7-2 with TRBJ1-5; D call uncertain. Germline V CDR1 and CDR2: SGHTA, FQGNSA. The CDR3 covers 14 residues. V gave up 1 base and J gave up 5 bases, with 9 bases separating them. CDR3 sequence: CASSLGHGDQPQHF. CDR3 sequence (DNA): TGTGCCAGCAGCTTAGGACACGGGGATCAGCCCCAGCATTTT.

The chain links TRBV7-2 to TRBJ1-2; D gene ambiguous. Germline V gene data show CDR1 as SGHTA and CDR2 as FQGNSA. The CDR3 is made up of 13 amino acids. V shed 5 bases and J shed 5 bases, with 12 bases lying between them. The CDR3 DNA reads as TGTGCCAGCAGCCGCCCCGGAGGGTATGGCTACACCTTC. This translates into CASSRPGGYGYTF.

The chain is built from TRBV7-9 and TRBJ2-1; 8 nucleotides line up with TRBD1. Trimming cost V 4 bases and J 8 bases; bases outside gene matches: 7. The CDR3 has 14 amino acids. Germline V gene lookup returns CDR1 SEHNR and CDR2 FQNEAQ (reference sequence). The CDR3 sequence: CASSSAGGVYEQFF. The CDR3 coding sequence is TGTGCCAGCAGCTCGGCAGGGGGCGTATATGAGCAGTTCTTC.

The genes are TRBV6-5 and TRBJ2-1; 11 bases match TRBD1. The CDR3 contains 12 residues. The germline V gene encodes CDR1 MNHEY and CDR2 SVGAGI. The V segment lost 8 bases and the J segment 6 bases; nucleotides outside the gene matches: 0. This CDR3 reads CASGQGANEQFF. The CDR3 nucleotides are TGTGCCAGCGGACAGGGGGCCAATGAGCAGTTCTTC.

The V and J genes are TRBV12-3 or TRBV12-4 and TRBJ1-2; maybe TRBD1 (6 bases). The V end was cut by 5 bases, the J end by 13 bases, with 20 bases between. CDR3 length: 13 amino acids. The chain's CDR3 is CASSDRDTREGTF. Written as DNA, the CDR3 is TGTGCCAGCAGTGATCGGGACACTCGAGAAGGCACCTTC.

This CDR3 is CASTRGVSGNQPQHF. In nucleotides, the CDR3 is TGTGCCAGCACCCGGGGAGTCTCGGGCAATCAGCCCCAGCATTTT. This rearrangement joins TRBV6-5 to TRBJ1-5, with D uncertain. This CDR3 comprises 15 residues. V lost 7 bases and J 2 bases, leaving 15 bases between the germline ends. The germline gives CDR1 MNHEY, CDR2 SVGAGI.

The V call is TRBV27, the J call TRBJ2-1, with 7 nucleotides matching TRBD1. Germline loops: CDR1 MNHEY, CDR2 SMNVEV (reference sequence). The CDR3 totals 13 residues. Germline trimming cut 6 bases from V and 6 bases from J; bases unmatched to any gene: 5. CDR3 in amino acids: CASRETGVNEQFF. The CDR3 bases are TGTGCCAGCAGGGAAACAGGGGTCAATGAGCAGTTCTTC.

The CDR3 DNA reads TGTGCCAGCAGCTGGAGGTTATACTCTGGGGCCAACGTCCTGACTTTC. This sequence encodes CASSWRLYSGANVLTF. The chain joins TRBV5-8 to TRBJ2-6; D is possibly TRBD2 (5 bases). From germline, CDR1 is SGHTS and CDR2 YDEGEE. This CDR3 has 16 residues. Trimming stripped 3 bases from V and 0 bases from J, with 10 bases between. The variable domain in full, with the rest retrieved from reference TRBV5-8 and TRBJ2-6, is EAGVTQSPTHLIKTRGQQATLRCSPISGHTSVYWYQQALGLGLQFLLWYDEGEERNRGNFPPRFSGRQFPNYSSELNVNALELEDSALYLCASSWRLYSGANVLTFGAGSRLTVL.